This T cell receptor (beta chain) was obtained from a study of OX40 agonist ivuxolimab in advanced cancers. Study conclusions and caveats: Researchers did not establish what antigens the expanded peripheral T cells target.

Using immunoSEQ multiplex PCR, the repertoire was profiled, and TCRdb retains in-frame clones only, with some absent. Altogether just under 65,000 clones are present, around four fifths being singletons, with the ten largest covering roughly 9.2%. Details on this clone: Its antigen is not known.

The source is an adult with an advanced solid tumor such as melanoma, head and neck, liver or kidney cancer. The sequenced sample was CD4+ or CD8+ T cells sorted from blood, obtained in a trial of the OX40 agonist ivuxolimab.

Here the CDR3 reads CASSYSSEYGYTF. DNA of the CDR3: TGTGCCAGCAGTTACTCGTCTGAGTATGGCTACACCTTC. The chain employs TRBV6-5 and TRBJ1-2; no definite D call. The V gene's germline CDR1 is MNHEY and CDR2 SVGAGI. The ends were cut back, 0 bases at V and 5 bases at J, with 7 bases in the middle. The CDR3 covers 13 residues.